These T cell receptor beta chains were read from a single sample in a study of response to subunit inactivated influenza vaccine. TCRdb re-called the RT-PCR reads through MiXCR, storing one row per CDR3 protein. The table has roughly 620,000 distinct CDR3 sequences, approximately 10% seen once. The sample was also linked to a second study, of T cells expressing NK-cell markers.

The sequencing used PBMCs from blood, collected on the day of vaccination. The receptors were gathered from a man between 50 and 59 years old who received an inactivated influenza vaccine. The CDR3 runs from the conserved cysteine through the conserved F or W. Fields, in order: V gene, D gene, J gene, clone size, CDR3 DNA, CDR3 protein. D genes are given only for firm matches. Size tells how often a clone was seen (once, few, many) or the class of an expanded clone, and some rows leave it out.

>TRBV4-3|NA|TRBJ1-3|many
TGCGCCAGCAGTCCCGCCTACACCACGAGCTCTGGAAACACCATATATTTT
CASSPAYTTSSGNTIYF
>TRBV24-1|TRBD1|TRBJ2-2|NA
TGTGCCACCAGTGCCACGGGGACAGGGTCCACCGGGGAGCTGTTTTTT
CATSATGTGSTGELFF
>TRBV6-6|NA|TRBJ2-1|NA
TGTGCCAGCAGTTTGGGGCCTGTCGATGAGCAGTTCTTC
CASSLGPVDEQFF
>TRBV14|NA|TRBJ2-5|NA
TGTGCCAGCAGCCGAGGCGGGTTCCAAGAGACCCAGTACTTC
CASSRGGFQETQYF
>TRBV6-1|TRBD1|TRBJ2-7|NA
TGTGCCAGCAGTCCCCCGGGACAGGGGGCCGACGAGCAGTACTTC
CASSPPGQGADEQYF
>TRBV2|NA|TRBJ2-3|few
TGTGCCAGCAGTGTCCCCAGGGAAACACCCGTTAGCACAGATACGCAGTATTTT
CASSVPRETPVSTDTQYF
>TRBV6-5|NA|TRBJ2-7|NA
TGTGCCAGCAGTCACACTCCCGGGACAAAGGCCTACGAGCAGTACTTC
CASSHTPGTKAYEQYF
>TRBV12-3/TRBV12-4|NA|TRBJ1-1|many
TGTGCCAGCAGTCCGGGACACAAGAACACTGAAGCTTTCTTT
CASSPGHKNTEAFF
>TRBV6-2/TRBV6-3|NA|TRBJ2-3|few
TGTGCCAGCAGTCCCCGGAGAGCGGGCACAGATACGCAGTATTTT
CASSPRRAGTDTQYF
>TRBV20-1|NA|TRBJ2-1|few
TGCAGTGCTCGGATGGTAGCGGAGCAGTTCTTC
CSARMVAEQFF
>TRBV6-2/TRBV6-3|NA|TRBJ2-7|NA
TGTGCCAGCAGTTACGGGACCAGATACGAGCAGTACTTC
CASSYGTRYEQYF
>TRBV10-3|TRBD2|TRBJ2-7|many
TGTGCCATCAGTGAACTAGCGGGATCTTACTACGAGCAGTACTTC
CAISELAGSYYEQYF
>TRBV19|NA|TRBJ2-5|NA
TGTGCCAGTAGTATGAGTAGTCAAGAGACCCAGTACTTC
CASSMSSQETQYF
>TRBV5-1|TRBD2|TRBJ2-7|few
TGCGCCAGCAGCTTTCTCCAACCGACTAGCGGGGGGGCTTCGGAGCAGTACTTC
CASSFLQPTSGGASEQYF
>TRBV20-1|NA|TRBJ2-2|NA
TGCAGTGCTAGAGCCCGCCAGGTGAACACCGGGGAGCTGTTTTTT
CSARARQVNTGELFF
>TRBV29-1|TRBD1|TRBJ2-7|NA
TGCAGCGGAAAGACAGGGGACGAGCAGTACTTC
CSGKTGDEQYF
>TRBV6-5|NA|TRBJ2-7|many
TGTGCCAGCAGTTACTCGATGGACACCCTCGGGGTCATCTACGAGCAGTACTTC
CASSYSMDTLGVIYEQYF
>TRBV12-3/TRBV12-4|NA|TRBJ2-7|few
TGTGCCAGGAACAGCATTCTCTACGAGCAGTACTTC
CARNSILYEQYF
>TRBV12-3/TRBV12-4|NA|TRBJ2-3|many
TGTGCCAGCAGTTTAGCCGACCATTCCACAGATACGCAGTATTTT
CASSLADHSTDTQYF
>TRBV20-1|TRBD2|TRBJ2-2|NA
TGCAGTGCCCCCGGACCTATACCGGGACTAACGTCCGGGGAGCTGTTTTTT
CSAPGPIPGLTSGELFF
>TRBV10-2|TRBD1|TRBJ2-5|few
TGCGCCAGCAGACCAAGGACAGGGGGCATCGAGACCCAGTACTTC
CASRPRTGGIETQYF
>TRBV20-1|TRBD2|TRBJ2-1|many
TGCAGTGCGCCCCCGGGACTAGCGGGAGGTCAATCCTACAATGAGCAGTTCTTC
CSAPPGLAGGQSYNEQFF
>TRBV4-3|TRBD2|TRBJ2-1|few
TGCGCCAGCAGCCTCCGACTAGCGGGGGGGCCTTACAATGAGCAGTTCTTC
CASSLRLAGGPYNEQFF
>TRBV12-3/TRBV12-4|TRBD1|TRBJ2-7|few
TGTGCCAGCAGTCAAGACAGGGCCGCCGAGCAGTACTTC
CASSQDRAAEQYF
>TRBV20-1|TRBD2|TRBJ2-1|NA
TGCTCCCTCACTGCGCCTAGCGGAAATTACAATGAGCAGTTCTTC
CSLTAPSGNYNEQFF
>TRBV6-5|NA|TRBJ2-2|NA
TGTGCCAGCAGTTACGTAATCTCCGGGGAGCTGTTTTTT
CASSYVISGELFF
>TRBV7-8|TRBD1|TRBJ2-7|NA
TGTGCCAGCAGCTTAGCCGGGACAGGGCGCGAGCAGTACTTC
CASSLAGTGREQYF
>TRBV20-1|NA|TRBJ2-5|few
TGCAGTGCTAGAGACGCACTCGTGGCGGGAACTGAGACCCAGTACTTC
CSARDALVAGTETQYF
>TRBV6-1|NA|TRBJ2-2|few
TGTGCCAGCAGAGCTCACCCCCGAGGGGGGCGATCGACCGGGGAGCTGTTTTTT
CASRAHPRGGRSTGELFF
>TRBV19|TRBD1|TRBJ1-5|NA
TGTGCCAGTAGTACAACTGGGACAGGGGGCTCCCAGCATTTT
CASSTTGTGGSQHF
>TRBV27|NA|TRBJ2-5|few
TGTGCCAGCAGTTCTGGTCTCCTCCTTCAAGAGACCCAGTACTTC
CASSSGLLLQETQYF
>TRBV20-1|NA|TRBJ1-1|NA
TGCAGTGCTAGACCGGGTCATATGAACACTGAAGCTTTCTTT
CSARPGHMNTEAFF
>TRBV28|NA|TRBJ2-2|NA
TGTGCCAGCAGCTCCGGATCGGGGGTTTTCGGGGAGCTGTTTTTT
CASSSGSGVFGELFF
>TRBV14|NA|TRBJ2-1|few
TGTGCCAGCAGCCAAGGGAGACAGACTGAGCAGTTCTTC
CASSQGRQTEQFF
>TRBV5-5|NA|TRBJ1-1|NA
TGTGCCAGCAACACCATGGGGGCGGGGAACACTGAAGCTTTCTTT
CASNTMGAGNTEAFF
>TRBV5-1|NA|TRBJ1-2|NA
TGCGCCAGCAGCTTGGCCACGATCGGCTATGGCTACACCTTC
CASSLATIGYGYTF
>TRBV6-5|TRBD2|TRBJ2-2|NA
TGTGCCAGCAGTTACTCAGGGACTAGCGGGAGAACCGGGGAGCTGTTTTTT
CASSYSGTSGRTGELFF
>TRBV20-1|NA|TRBJ2-2|few
TGCAGTGCTACCTACAGGATCCCCGGGGAGCTGTTTTTT
CSATYRIPGELFF
>TRBV13|NA|TRBJ1-2|few
TGTGCCAGCAGCCTAGCGGGGGCGTCGTCTAACTATGGTTACACCTTC
CASSLAGASSNYGYTF
>TRBV20-1|NA|TRBJ1-5|once
TGCAGTGCTACGCGGGACAACAATCAGCCCCAGCATTTT
CSATRDNNQPQHF
>TRBV20-1|NA|TRBJ2-3|few
TGCAGTGCTCCCGGGCCATTTCGGTCTAGCACAGATACGCAGTATTTT
CSAPGPFRSSTDTQYF
>TRBV5-1|NA|TRBJ2-1|NA
TGCGCCAGCAGCTGGAGGGGGGTCCCCTACAATGAGCAGTTCTTC
CASSWRGVPYNEQFF
>TRBV6-5|TRBD2|TRBJ2-1|NA
TGTGCCAGCAGTTACTTGGCGGGAGGAACCTACAATGAGCGGTTCTTC
CASSYLAGGTYNERFF
>TRBV4-3|NA|TRBJ2-7|many
TGCGCCAGCAGCCAAGATGTAGGGGGATTCTACGAGCAGTACTTC
CASSQDVGGFYEQYF
>TRBV7-2|NA|TRBJ2-1|many
TGTGCCAGCAGTCCGGGGTACCCCTACAATGAGCAGTTCTTC
CASSPGYPYNEQFF
>TRBV20-1|TRBD1|TRBJ2-7|few
TGCAGTGCTTCAAGGACAGGGTTGGACGAGCAGTACTTC
CSASRTGLDEQYF
>TRBV5-1|NA|TRBJ2-7|NA
TGCGCCAGCAGCTCGCGGCTGAGCTCCTACGAGCAGTACTTC
CASSSRLSSYEQYF
>TRBV9|TRBD2|TRBJ2-3|NA
TGTGCCAGCAGCGTAATAGCGGGAAGCACAGATACGCAGTATTTT
CASSVIAGSTDTQYF